These T cell receptor beta chains were read from a single sample in a study of blood T cells in healthy people across ages. TCRdb reanalysed the 5' RACE reads using MiXCR and keeps one entry per CDR3 protein. The profile shows about 1.5 million distinct CDR3 sequences, roughly 45% of them singletons. The sequencing input was blood. These TCRs come from a woman younger than 35 in good health. Each CDR3 is given with its conserved first and last residue. D genes are given only for firm matches. Size tells how often a clone was seen (once, few, many) or the class of an expanded clone, and some rows leave it out.

CDR3aa: CSAGGLARETQYF
CDR3nt: TGCAGTGCTGGAGGACTAGCGCGCGAGACCCAGTACTTC
d_gene: TRBD2
v_gene: TRBV20-1
j_gene: TRBJ2-5
abundance: few

CDR3aa: CASSFSGTITDTQYF
CDR3nt: TGTGCCAGCAGCTTCTCAGGGACCATCACAGATACGCAGTATTTT
d_gene: -
v_gene: TRBV5-5
j_gene: TRBJ2-3
abundance: -

CDR3aa: CASSGAGGQDYEQYF
CDR3nt: TGTGCCAGCAGCGGAGCGGGAGGACAGGACTACGAGCAGTACTTC
d_gene: TRBD2
v_gene: TRBV6-2/TRBV6-3
j_gene: TRBJ2-7
abundance: -

CDR3aa: CASSYFPRIPQETQYF
CDR3nt: TGTGCCAGCAGTTACTTCCCGCGAATCCCTCAAGAGACCCAGTACTTC
d_gene: -
v_gene: TRBV6-5
j_gene: TRBJ2-5
abundance: -

CDR3aa: CATKRGREQYF
CDR3nt: TGTGCCACCAAACGGGGGCGCGAGCAGTACTTC
d_gene: -
v_gene: TRBV24-1
j_gene: TRBJ2-7
abundance: -

CDR3aa: CAISESTETQYF
CDR3nt: TGTGCCATCAGTGAGTCGACGGAGACCCAGTACTTC
d_gene: -
v_gene: TRBV10-3
j_gene: TRBJ2-5
abundance: many

CDR3aa: CASSRTTQETQYF
CDR3nt: TGTGCCAGCAGTCGGACAACCCAAGAGACCCAGTACTTC
d_gene: -
v_gene: TRBV6-5
j_gene: TRBJ2-5
abundance: few

CDR3aa: CASSQAGEETQYF
CDR3nt: TGTGCCAGCAGCCAAGCGGGAGAGGAGACCCAGTACTTC
d_gene: -
v_gene: TRBV4-2
j_gene: TRBJ2-5
abundance: many

CDR3aa: CASSYEAGLTDTQYF
CDR3nt: TGTGCCAGCAGCTATGAAGCGGGTCTCACAGATACGCAGTATTTT
d_gene: -
v_gene: TRBV7-3
j_gene: TRBJ2-3
abundance: -

CDR3aa: CSGDFRAYNEQFF
CDR3nt: TGCAGCGGGGACTTCCGGGCCTACAATGAGCAGTTCTTC
d_gene: -
v_gene: TRBV20-1
j_gene: TRBJ2-1
abundance: -

CDR3aa: CASSQSSGLAEEQYF
CDR3nt: TGCGCCAGCAGCCAGTCATCGGGACTAGCGGAAGAGCAGTACTTC
d_gene: TRBD2
v_gene: TRBV4-1
j_gene: TRBJ2-7
abundance: few

CDR3aa: CASSKLRDRDYEQYF
CDR3nt: TGTGCCAGCAGCAAACTCCGGGACAGGGACTACGAGCAGTACTTC
d_gene: -
v_gene: TRBV21-1
j_gene: TRBJ2-7
abundance: few

CDR3aa: CASSVGPGATYEQYF
CDR3nt: TGTGCCAGCAGCGTAGGTCCAGGGGCGACCTACGAGCAGTACTTC
d_gene: -
v_gene: TRBV9
j_gene: TRBJ2-7
abundance: -

CDR3aa: CASSEGSLSGANVLTF
CDR3nt: TGTGCCAGCAGTGAAGGCTCTCTATCTGGGGCCAACGTCCTGACTTTC
d_gene: -
v_gene: TRBV6-4
j_gene: TRBJ2-6
abundance: -

CDR3aa: CASSPDRVGDIQYF
CDR3nt: TGTGCCAGCAGCCCAGACAGGGTTGGAGACATTCAGTACTTC
d_gene: TRBD1
v_gene: TRBV13
j_gene: TRBJ2-4
abundance: -

CDR3aa: CASRMDRSYGYTF
CDR3nt: TGTGCCAGCAGGATGGACAGATCCTATGGCTACACCTTC
d_gene: -
v_gene: TRBV6-5
j_gene: TRBJ1-2
abundance: -

CDR3aa: CASSLDNETGDYGYTF
CDR3nt: TGCGCCAGCAGCTTGGATAATGAGACAGGGGACTATGGCTACACCTTC
d_gene: TRBD1
v_gene: TRBV5-1
j_gene: TRBJ1-2
abundance: -

CDR3aa: CASSQPGGTDTQYF
CDR3nt: TGTGCCAGCAGCCAACCGGGGGGGACAGATACGCAGTATTTT
d_gene: TRBD2
v_gene: TRBV3-1
j_gene: TRBJ2-3
abundance: -

CDR3aa: CASSQAGGLNIQYF
CDR3nt: TGTGCCAGCAGCCAAGCGGGGGGGCTGAACATTCAGTACTTC
d_gene: TRBD2
v_gene: TRBV3-1
j_gene: TRBJ2-4
abundance: -

CDR3aa: CASSYAKERPQHF
CDR3nt: TGTGCCAGCAGTTACGCTAAGGAACGCCCCCAGCATTTT
d_gene: -
v_gene: TRBV6-5
j_gene: TRBJ1-5
abundance: -

CDR3aa: CASSLGEDGPWYGYTF
CDR3nt: TGTGCCAGCAGTTTAGGGGAGGACGGCCCTTGGTATGGCTACACCTTC
d_gene: -
v_gene: TRBV12-3/TRBV12-4
j_gene: TRBJ1-2
abundance: -

CDR3aa: CASLGRGKYEKLFF
CDR3nt: TGTGCCAGCTTGGGAAGGGGAAAGTATGAAAAACTGTTTTTT
d_gene: -
v_gene: TRBV6-1
j_gene: TRBJ1-4
abundance: few

CDR3aa: CASSVGVGGSTGELFF
CDR3nt: TGTGCCAGCAGCGTAGGTGTTGGAGGGTCCACCGGGGAGCTGTTTTTT
d_gene: -
v_gene: TRBV9
j_gene: TRBJ2-2
abundance: few